This T cell receptor beta chain derives from a study of blood T cell repertoires in COVID-19 (dated by TCRdb to 2020 to 2022). Some background on the complete study: Samples from collaborators originated in the United States, Italy and Spain and spanned both the acute and convalescent phases of COVID-19. The prospective study material was composed of cDNA or gDNA derived from T cells, B-cell-depleted T cells, or PBMCs. Deeply sampled blood TCRbeta repertoires from subjects exposed to, actively infected with, or recovered from COVID-19 were included in the dataset. The repertoires were released in a freely available public database intended as a resource for research on the immune response to SARS-CoV-2. Samples were obtained from the ongoing ImmuneRACE study (first 160 participants) and from over 1,000 subjects provided by 6 global collaborators. A de-identified subject ID, COVID-19 status, age in years and sex were almost always included in the sample metadata. Where available, HLA class I and class II types were obtained from metadata supplied by the sample provider rather than from assay-based typing.

TCRbeta CDR3 regions were amplified from genomic DNA by means of the immunoSEQ Assay, a bias-controlled multiplex PCR. The study's processing was this. Within the assay, amplification of reference gene primers was used to estimate how many nucleated cells each sample contained. To quantify the absolute abundance of each unique TCRbeta CDR3 rearrangement, sequence reads were collapsed and filtered. For each sample, productive Simpson clonality was calculated as the square root of Simpson's diversity index over productive rearrangements. TCRdb took over this immuneACCESS table, retaining in-frame rearrangements with V and J assigned. Such tables are incomplete; in checked studies, under half of the missing clones stem from an unresolved V gene, and the remainder is unexplained. V, J and clone size reflect that table, while D and trimming were determined from the DNA. The sample table contains fewer than 120,000 clones; only one count was recorded for 72% of them. Under 10% of the sample rests with the top ten.

The cysteine opens and the phenylalanine closes a CDR3 of 14 amino acids. The kept DNA is CDR3 alone, 42 bases in frame from the first base. V ends up 4 bases short and J 3 bases short, with an unmatched junction base count of 2. CDR1 and CDR2 were assigned from the germline V gene as LGHNA and YSLEER. Turning to this clone: Its antigen is unknown. Base quality data are lacking; no much larger clone is found one base away.

General findings and caveats noted by the study authors: The amount of clinical and demographic metadata varied by source and participant and was provided uncurated.

Collaborating institutions collected whole blood in K2EDTA tubes following their own protocols. For TCRbeta analysis, collaborators shipped samples as frozen whole blood, isolated PBMCs, or DNA extracted from either of those sample types. The chain is encoded by TRBV4-3 joined to TRBJ1-4; the junction holds 7 bases that match TRBD1. This TCR derives from a woman aged 55-70 years with acute or convalescent COVID-19. What was sequenced was peripheral blood. The bases are TGCGCCAGCAGCCTCGGGACAGCTAATGAAAAACTGTTTTTT. This encodes CASSLGTANEKLFF.